This T cell receptor (beta chain) was observed in a study of metastatic and nonmetastatic thyroid tumors. On the study more broadly: Blood and tumor or nodule tissue repertoires from malignant and benign thyroid patients were compared.

The germline CDR1 and CDR2 sequences are DFQATT and SNEGSKA (reference sequence). The V and J ends lost 4 bases and 0 bases respectively, with 9 bases between them. The CDR3 runs 13 residues. All patients were treatment-naive before thyroid surgery. Broader study findings: Benign nodules were reported to have significantly lower TCR beta diversity than malignant thyroid tumors, in blood and tumor.

This clone is labeled as medium-sized. The antigen is not known. The identical CDR3 is also encoded by other nucleotide sequences in the sample. TCRdb re-called the PCR reads via MiXCR. The sample yields some 21,000 clones, about 30% seen once. V gene TRBV20-1 combines with J gene TRBJ1-2, with no clear D. This TCR derives from a female donor with papillary thyroid cancer or a benign thyroid nodule (not recorded which). Some clones in this sample may be carry-over from other donors' samples. The specimen was blood. The CDR3 region is CSAMGLANYGYTF. CDR3 DNA: TGCAGTGCTATGGGCCTAGCTAACTATGGCTACACCTTC.